This is a list of T cell receptor beta chains from one sample in a study of ipilimumab plus nivolumab after autologous stem cell transplantation. Produced via immunoSEQ multiplex PCR; TCRdb's table is partial and in-frame only. Of approximately 12,000 clones in the sample, more than 60% were seen once. This sample comprised PBMCs, obtained in a trial of ipilimumab plus nivolumab as post-transplant consolidation. The receptor set was obtained from a male donor with multiple myeloma. CDR3s include the opening cysteine and the closing phenylalanine or tryptophan. D genes are given only for firm matches. Some rows mark clone size as missing; the rest say once, few, many or name a class of expanded clone.

>TRBV7-9|TRBD1|TRBJ2-1|-
CASSDRDRGAYNEQFF
TGTGCCAGCAGCGACCGGGACAGGGGAGCCTACAATGAGCAGTTCTTC
>TRBV28|-|TRBJ1-5|-
CASSPMGPQHF
TGTGCCAGCAGCCCCATGGGGCCCCAGCATTTT
>TRBV11-1|-|TRBJ2-7|-
CASSLESSESYEQYF
TGTGCCAGCAGCTTAGAGTCTAGCGAAAGCTACGAGCAGTACTTC
>TRBV6-5|TRBD1|TRBJ2-1|-
CASSPGGSEQFF
TGTGCCAGCAGCCCAGGGGGCAGTGAGCAGTTCTTC
>TRBV7-9|TRBD2|TRBJ2-7|few
CASSSGTSIYEQYF
TGTGCCAGCAGCTCCGGGACTAGTATCTACGAGCAGTACTTC
>TRBV12-5|TRBD2|TRBJ2-2|-
CASGRQLAGAGELFF
TGTGCTAGTGGTCGACAACTAGCGGGGGCCGGGGAGCTGTTTTTT
>TRBV30|TRBD1|TRBJ2-2|-
CAWSRTGPTGELFF
TGTGCCTGGAGTAGGACAGGTCCCACCGGGGAGCTGTTTTTT
>TRBV5-1|TRBD1|TRBJ1-6|-
CASSLEQGNNSPLHF
TGCGCCAGCAGCTTGGAACAGGGGAATAATTCACCCCTCCACTTT
>TRBV4-1|-|TRBJ1-2|-
CASSQDPGVAGYTF
TGCGCCAGCAGCCAAGATCCGGGCGTGGCTGGCTACACCTTC
>TRBV5-4|TRBD1|TRBJ2-2|-
CASSLRGQGAGGELFF
TGTGCCAGCAGCTTGAGGGGACAGGGGGCAGGCGGGGAGCTGTTTTTT